The TCR beta chain described here comes from a study of T cell changes during pregnancy in multiple sclerosis. The V segment lost 3 bases and the J segment 1 base; nucleotides outside the gene matches: 15. This CDR3 has 20 amino acids. Germline CDR1 MNHEY, CDR2 SMNVEV (reference sequence). Sequencing was performed with immunoSEQ multiplex PCR; in TCRdb, only in-frame clones are kept and a portion is missing. The table has roughly 52,000 clones, over 80% seen once. Sequencing was performed on CD4+ T cells from peripheral blood mononuclear cells, taken in the third trimester of pregnancy. This TCR was recovered from a female donor with multiple sclerosis, enrolled in a pregnancy study. This chain connects TRBV27 to TRBJ2-5, with TRBD2 matching over 12 bases. Written as DNA, the CDR3 is TGTGCCAGCAGTTTCTCTCGGCTAGCGGGGGGGCCGGACCTCCAAGAGACCCAGTACTTC. It translates to CASSFSRLAGGPDLQETQYF.